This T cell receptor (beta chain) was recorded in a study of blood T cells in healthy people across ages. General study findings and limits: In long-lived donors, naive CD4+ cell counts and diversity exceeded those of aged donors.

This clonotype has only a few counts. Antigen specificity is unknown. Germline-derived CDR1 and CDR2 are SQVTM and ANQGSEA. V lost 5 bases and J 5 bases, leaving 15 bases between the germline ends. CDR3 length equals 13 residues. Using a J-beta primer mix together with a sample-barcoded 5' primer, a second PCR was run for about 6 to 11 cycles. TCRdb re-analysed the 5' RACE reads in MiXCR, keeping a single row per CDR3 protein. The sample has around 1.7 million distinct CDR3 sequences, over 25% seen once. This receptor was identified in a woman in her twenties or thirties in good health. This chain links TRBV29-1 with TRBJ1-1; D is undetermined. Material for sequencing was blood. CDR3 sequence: CSVYRPFGTEAFF. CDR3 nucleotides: TGCAGCGTTTACCGACCCTTCGGGACTGAAGCTTTCTTT.